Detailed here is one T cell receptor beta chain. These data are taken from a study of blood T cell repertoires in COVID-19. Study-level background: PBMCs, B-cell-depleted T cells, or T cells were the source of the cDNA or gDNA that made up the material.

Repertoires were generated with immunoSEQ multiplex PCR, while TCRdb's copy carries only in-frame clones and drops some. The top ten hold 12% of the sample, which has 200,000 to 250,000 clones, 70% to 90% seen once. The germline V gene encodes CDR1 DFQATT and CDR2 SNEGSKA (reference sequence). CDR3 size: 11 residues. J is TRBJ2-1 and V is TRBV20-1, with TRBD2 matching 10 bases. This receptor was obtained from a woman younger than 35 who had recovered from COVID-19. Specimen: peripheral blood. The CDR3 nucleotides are TGCTCTAGCGGGAGAAAAAATGAGCAGTTCTTC. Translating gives CSSGRKNEQFF.